This T cell receptor beta chain appears in the sequencing data of a study of T-cell reconstitution after alpha-beta-depleted transplantation in children. Regarding the study as a whole: Reportedly, only several hundred clones from non-depleted graft cells drove alpha-beta T-cell counts at about two months.

CDR1 SGHTA and CDR2 FQGNSA come from the germline V gene. Trimming left V 4 bases short and J 5 bases short, with 11 bases between. The CDR3 totals 13 residues. Unique molecular identifiers were incorporated into the prepared TCRbeta library. TCRdb re-called the PCR reads with MiXCR, one entry per CDR3 protein. This table holds approximately 290,000 distinct CDR3 sequences, around 10% found once. This clonotype was recorded at least ten times. The target antigen is unknown. The sequences come from peripheral blood, collected 180 days after TCRalphabeta/CD19-depleted stem cell transplant. The clonotype originates from a male patient under 10 years old who had a stem cell transplant for chronic granulomatous disease, so the T cells may come from the graft donor. This chain links TRBV7-2 with TRBJ2-5; perhaps D is TRBD1 or TRBD2 (5 bases each). The CDR3 coding sequence is TGTGCCAGCAGCTCGGGACCCTGGGAGACCCAGTACTTC. It encodes CASSSGPWETQYF.